The clone carrying this TCR beta chain occurred many times. Its antigen is as yet unknown. Stated time point: newly diagnosed GD, antithyroid drugs for less than 3 months. Extracted PBMC RNA gave rise to the TCR library. The data derive from a study of regulatory T cells in long-lasting Graves disease. On the study more broadly: Antithyroid drugs had been given to newly diagnosed Graves' patients for under 3 months.

Between the trimmed V and J ends, which lost 5 bases and 5 bases, there was a span of 12 bases. Germline lookup yields CDR1 SGHTA and CDR2 FQGTGA. CDR3 length: 13 amino acids. Study findings and constraints: The study found lower TCR diversity in persistent Graves' patients than in newly diagnosed ones.

Arm-PCR of CDR3 regions with iRepertoire HTBI primers generated TCR beta libraries. Each CDR3 protein is one row after TCRdb ran MiXCR on the multiplex PCR reads. The sample records 400,000 to 500,000 distinct CDR3 sequences, about 16% being singletons. These data were likewise used in another study, on T cells in Graves' hyperthyroidism and ophthalmopathy.

This chain uses TRBV7-3 with TRBJ2-5, with a weak D call TRBD2 (5 bases). Sequenced here: peripheral blood mononuclear cells (PBMCs), sampled at new diagnosis, from a patient treated with antithyroid drugs. The clonotype originates from a woman aged 18-30 years with Graves disease. This CDR3 is CASSLTTFETQYF. In nucleotides, the CDR3 is TGTGCCAGCAGCCTGACTACTTTTGAGACCCAGTACTTC.